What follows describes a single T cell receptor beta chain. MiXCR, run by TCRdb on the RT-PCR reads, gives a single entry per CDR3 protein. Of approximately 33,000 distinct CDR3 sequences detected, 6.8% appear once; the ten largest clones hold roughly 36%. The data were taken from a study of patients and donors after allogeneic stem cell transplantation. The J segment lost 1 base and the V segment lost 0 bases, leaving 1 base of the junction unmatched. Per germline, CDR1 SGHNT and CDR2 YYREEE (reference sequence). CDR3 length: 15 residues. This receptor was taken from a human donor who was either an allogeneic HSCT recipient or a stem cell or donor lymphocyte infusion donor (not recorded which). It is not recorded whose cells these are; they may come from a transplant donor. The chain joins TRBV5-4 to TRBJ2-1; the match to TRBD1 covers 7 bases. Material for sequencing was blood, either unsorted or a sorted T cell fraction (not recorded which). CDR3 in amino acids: CASSLDRGSYNEQFF. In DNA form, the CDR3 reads TGTGCCAGCAGCTTGGACAGGGGTTCCTACAATGAGCAGTTCTTC.